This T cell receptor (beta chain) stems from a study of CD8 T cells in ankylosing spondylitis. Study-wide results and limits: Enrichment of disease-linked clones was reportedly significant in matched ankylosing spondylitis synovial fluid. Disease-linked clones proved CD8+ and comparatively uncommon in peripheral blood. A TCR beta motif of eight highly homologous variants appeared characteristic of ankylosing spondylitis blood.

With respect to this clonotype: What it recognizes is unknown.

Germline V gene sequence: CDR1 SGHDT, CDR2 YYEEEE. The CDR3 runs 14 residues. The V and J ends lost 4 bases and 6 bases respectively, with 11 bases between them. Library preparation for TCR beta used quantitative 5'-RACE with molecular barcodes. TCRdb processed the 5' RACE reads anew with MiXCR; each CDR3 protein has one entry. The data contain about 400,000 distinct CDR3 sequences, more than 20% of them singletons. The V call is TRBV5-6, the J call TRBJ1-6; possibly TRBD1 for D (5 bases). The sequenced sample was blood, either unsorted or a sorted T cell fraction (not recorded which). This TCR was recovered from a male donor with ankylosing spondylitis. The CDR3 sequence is CASSTDSINSPLHF. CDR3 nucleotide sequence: TGTGCCAGCAGCACTGACAGCATTAATTCACCCCTCCACTTT.